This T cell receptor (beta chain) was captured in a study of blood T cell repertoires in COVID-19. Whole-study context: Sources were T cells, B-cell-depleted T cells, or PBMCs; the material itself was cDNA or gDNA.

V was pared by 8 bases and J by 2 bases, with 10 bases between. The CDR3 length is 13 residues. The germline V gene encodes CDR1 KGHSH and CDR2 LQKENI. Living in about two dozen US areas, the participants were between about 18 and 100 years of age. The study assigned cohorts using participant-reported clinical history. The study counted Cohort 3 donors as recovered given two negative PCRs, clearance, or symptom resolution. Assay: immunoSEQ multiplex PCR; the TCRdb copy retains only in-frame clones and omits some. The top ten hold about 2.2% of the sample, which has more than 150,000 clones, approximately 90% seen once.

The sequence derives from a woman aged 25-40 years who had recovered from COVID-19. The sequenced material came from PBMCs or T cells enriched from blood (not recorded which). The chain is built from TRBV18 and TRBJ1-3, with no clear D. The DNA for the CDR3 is TGTGCCAGCCTACAGTCAACTGGAAACACCATATATTTT. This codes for CASLQSTGNTIYF.